The TCR beta chain under discussion was sequenced for a study of beta chain features in type 1 diabetes. Study background: All samples together contributed 107,917,701 sorted cells for examination.

Sorting gave populations that all exceeded 95% purity. Study outcomes and limitations: High-TCR-expressing cells could be over-represented by cDNA sequencing.

This clone was recorded many times. No antigen is known for it. TCRB transcripts that were expressed got sequenced, as all of the isolated RNA had been reverse transcribed. Clones were sequenced by immunoSEQ multiplex PCR, and TCRdb holds only the in-frame ones, with some missing. Found here are more than 120,000 clones, less than 11% of them singletons; the top ten hold 1.3%. The V gene's germline CDR1 is SEHNR and CDR2 FQNEAQ (reference sequence). Between the trimmed V and J ends, which lost 1 base and 1 base, there was a span of 10 bases. The CDR3 extends over 15 amino acids. This chain uses TRBV7-9 with TRBJ1-1; perhaps TRBD1 as D (5 bases). Material: naive CD4+ T cells from blood. The TCR originated in a man younger than 30 in good health. CDR3 sequence reads: CASSLGTGTNTEAFF. The CDR3 bases are TGTGCCAGCAGCTTAGGAACAGGCACGAACACTGAAGCTTTCTTT.